This T cell receptor (beta chain) was recorded in a study of shared clonotypes between healthy human individuals (TCRdb year 2020). Regarding the research as a whole: A couple of women and three men aged 18 to 49 years were included in the cohort. Per donor, three plates each were used for CD4 naive and CD4 memory, two for CD8 naive, and one for CD8 memory. Blood TCR repertoires of several healthy adults were deeply sequenced to estimate repertoire size and the extent of clonotype sharing between individuals. To increase sequencing depth and limit assay-specific biases, different laboratories used diverse techniques to prepare libraries and sequence TCR repertoires. Between about 0.9 and 8.9 billion PBMCs per donor were obtained by leukapheresis.

General conclusions and limits of the study: Because the study included a small number of donors, the genetic and exposure-history diversity represented was limited. Naive subsets generally had larger estimated clonotype richness than memory subsets. Across a handful of donors, roughly 5.4% of naive CD4, 3% to 3.5% of naive CD8, approximately 2.5% of memory CD4, and 0.4% of memory CD8 clonotypes were shared. Sampling was limited to blood, and TCR repertoires in tissue likely differ from TCR repertoires in blood. Clonotypes shared by all four sorted-subset donors showed higher generation probabilities than non-shared clonotypes. Based on pairwise subsampling, the degree of clonotype sharing among donors was expected to be affected by sequencing depth. Even with the large sequencing depth, rarefaction of the sorted-subset datasets indicated that sequencing was incomplete.

Donors were healthy HIV-negative adults with no recently reported acute infections or vaccinations. Every donor was a Caucasian adult living in Nashville, Tennessee, USA. CD4+ T cells were enriched by magnetic negative selection, after which naive cells were positively selected on CD45RA and the negative fraction was taken as the memory subset. After blood collection by leukapheresis, PBMCs were isolated using Ficoll-Histopaque density gradient centrifugation and then cryopreserved in the vapor phase of liquid nitrogen. Purity and quantity of every magnetically sorted T cell population were checked by analytical flow cytometry. From each sorted fraction, genomic DNA was isolated and quantified by UV absorbance on a Nanodrop 2000c. Using the deep immunoSEQ assay, TCR CDR3 regions were amplified from genomic DNA by multiplex PCR. Extracted genomic DNA from each cell subset was spread evenly across all wells of several immunoSEQ 96-well plates, with each plate serving as a replicate. For sorted subsets, roughly 190 ng of genomic DNA, equivalent to 25,000 to 35,000 T cell genomes, went into each replicate PCR. Purified libraries were quantified with a Qubit 3.0 fluorometer, sized on a Bioanalyzer 2100, and re-quantified with the KAPA Library Quantification kit. Every immunoSEQ 96-well plate was sequenced on a separate single-read 150-cycle Illumina NextSeq 550 flow cell. In the source study's methods: The immunoSEQ output contained only junctional sequences without quality scores, so filtering could not match that applied to full-length reads. To assign V/J genes and CDR3, sequences were annotated using PyIR, a Python wrapper for IgBLAST v1.9, with IMGT germline references. Reads were filtered out if the reads had weak V/J assignments (E-value above 1e-6), no CDR3, stop codons, out-of-frame junctions, or ambiguous translated residues. V3J clonotypes were defined by identical inferred V gene, J gene, and CDR3 amino acid sequence. Percentage overlap between repertoires was calculated by dividing the number of shared unique clonotypes by the size of the smaller repertoire. Richness of each repertoire was evaluated using RTK rarefaction, the Chao1 estimator, and Recon v2.1 estimates of unobserved clonotypes. Generation probabilities were computed with OLGA for all TCRbeta clonotypes obtained by the gDNA method from several donors. Held by TCRdb, this immuneACCESS table contains in-frame sequences only and omits some clones. Under half of the omission traces to an unresolved V gene where checked; the cause of the rest is unknown. That table furnishes V, J and clone size, whereas the DNA furnished D and trimming. This sample gives nearly 750,000 clones in total; 72% of them show up just once. Around 1.8% of the sample lies in the top ten.

Note on this clone: The antigen it recognizes is unknown. Nothing much larger sits one base from this clone, and base qualities are not available.

Sequences LNHNV (CDR1) and YYDKDF (CDR2) are obtained from the germline V gene (reference sequence). The CDR3 measures 17 amino acids from cysteine to phenylalanine. The read is trimmed to its CDR3 DNA, 51 bases read in frame from base 1. V is pared back by 0 bases and J by 0 bases, with 12 bases lying between the germline termini. The TCR was taken from a woman between 25 and 40 years old in good health. This chain joins TRBV15 to TRBJ2-1, and the D gene may be TRBD1, 5 bases matching. Sequenced material: memory CD4+ T cells sorted from blood. Per the publication, the cell subset or site label means: CD45RA-negative fraction. The nucleotide sequence reads as follows: TGTGCCACCAGCAGAGACCTAGACAGAGGCTCCTACAATGAGCAGTTCTTC. Translated, this gives CATSRDLDRGSYNEQFF.